A selection of T cell receptor beta chains follows, all from one sample in a study of blood T cells in healthy people across ages. MiXCR was run by TCRdb on the 5' RACE reads, yielding one entry per CDR3 protein. The repertoire holds approximately 780,000 distinct CDR3 sequences, with around 25% as singletons. This same sample was also taken into another study, of T cells of mothers and their children.

Sequencing input: blood. The receptors originated from a boy younger than 18 in good health. Each CDR3 is given with its conserved first and last residue. Each record gives: D gene, J gene, V gene, clone size, CDR3 protein, CDR3 DNA. D genes are given only for firm matches. Clone size is shown for a subset of rows, as once, few, many or a class of expanded clone.

d_call: TRBD2; j_call: TRBJ2-1; v_call: TRBV4-1; clone_size: -; cdr3_aa: CASSQSLAVASGEQFF; cdr3_nt: TGCGCCAGCAGCCAATCACTAGCGGTAGCATCGGGTGAGCAGTTCTTC
d_call: -; j_call: TRBJ2-1; v_call: TRBV2; clone_size: many; cdr3_aa: CASSELARNEQFF; cdr3_nt: TGTGCCAGCAGTGAGTTAGCGAGGAATGAGCAGTTCTTC
d_call: TRBD1; j_call: TRBJ2-6; v_call: TRBV7-7; clone_size: few; cdr3_aa: CASSLVVGQGGSGANVLTF; cdr3_nt: TGTGCTAGCAGCTTAGTAGTGGGACAGGGGGGCTCTGGGGCCAACGTCCTGACTTTC
d_call: TRBD2; j_call: TRBJ2-5; v_call: TRBV11-2; clone_size: -; cdr3_aa: CASSYASGGETQYF; cdr3_nt: TGTGCCAGCAGCTATGCTAGCGGGGGAGAGACCCAGTACTTC
d_call: TRBD1; j_call: TRBJ2-3; v_call: TRBV7-8; clone_size: -; cdr3_aa: CASSLVGGLTSRGTQYF; cdr3_nt: TGTGCCAGCAGCTTAGTAGGGGGCCTGACTTCAAGGGGTACGCAGTATTTT
d_call: -; j_call: TRBJ1-3; v_call: TRBV20-1; clone_size: -; cdr3_aa: CSASFGGSGNTIYF; cdr3_nt: TGCAGTGCTAGTTTCGGGGGTTCTGGAAACACCATATATTTT
d_call: TRBD2; j_call: TRBJ2-3; v_call: TRBV28; clone_size: -; cdr3_aa: CASSSRYPLAGGPSDTQYF; cdr3_nt: TGTGCCAGCAGTTCTCGCTACCCTTTAGCGGGGGGGCCATCGGATACGCAGTATTTT
d_call: -; j_call: TRBJ2-7; v_call: TRBV25-1; clone_size: few; cdr3_aa: CASSESGSTAAEQYF; cdr3_nt: TGTGCCAGCAGTGAATCCGGTAGTACCGCCGCCGAGCAGTACTTC
d_call: -; j_call: TRBJ2-7; v_call: TRBV19; clone_size: few; cdr3_aa: CATSPGLYEQYF; cdr3_nt: TGTGCCACCTCCCCAGGACTCTACGAGCAGTACTTC
d_call: -; j_call: TRBJ1-1; v_call: TRBV6-7; clone_size: few; cdr3_aa: CASRRARNTEAFF; cdr3_nt: TGTGCCAGCCGGAGGGCCCGGAACACTGAAGCTTTCTTT
d_call: -; j_call: TRBJ2-4; v_call: TRBV5-1; clone_size: few; cdr3_aa: CASSHGGQNRDIQYF; cdr3_nt: TGCGCCAGCAGCCACGGAGGGCAAAACAGGGACATTCAGTACTTC
d_call: -; j_call: TRBJ1-1; v_call: TRBV2; clone_size: -; cdr3_aa: CASNQGWGNTEAFF; cdr3_nt: TGTGCCAGCAATCAGGGGTGGGGGAACACTGAAGCTTTCTTT
d_call: -; j_call: TRBJ1-6; v_call: TRBV6-5; clone_size: -; cdr3_aa: CASSYLPGISYNSPLHF; cdr3_nt: TGTGCCAGCAGTTATCTCCCAGGAATTTCTTATAATTCACCCCTCCACTTT
d_call: TRBD1; j_call: TRBJ2-5; v_call: TRBV5-1; clone_size: few; cdr3_aa: CASSLAGTEGETQYF; cdr3_nt: TGCGCCAGCAGCTTGGCTGGGACAGAGGGAGAGACCCAGTACTTC
d_call: -; j_call: TRBJ2-5; v_call: TRBV20-1; clone_size: few; cdr3_aa: CSARVVERWETQYF; cdr3_nt: TGCAGTGCTAGGGTAGTAGAACGGTGGGAGACCCAGTACTTC
d_call: -; j_call: TRBJ2-5; v_call: TRBV4-2; clone_size: -; cdr3_aa: CASSQDPLAGQTQYF; cdr3_nt: TGTGCCAGCAGCCAAGATCCGCTAGCAGGGCAGACCCAGTACTTC
d_call: -; j_call: TRBJ1-1; v_call: TRBV5-4; clone_size: -; cdr3_aa: CASSGGDRTEAFF; cdr3_nt: TGTGCCAGCAGCGGCGGCGACCGCACTGAAGCTTTCTTT
d_call: TRBD2; j_call: TRBJ2-5; v_call: TRBV11-2; clone_size: -; cdr3_aa: CASSLGSSGRGQTQYF; cdr3_nt: TGTGCCAGCAGCTTAGGGTCTAGCGGTCGGGGACAGACCCAGTACTTC
d_call: -; j_call: TRBJ1-4; v_call: TRBV20-1; clone_size: few; cdr3_aa: CSARDSAGTNEKLFF; cdr3_nt: TGCAGTGCTAGAGATTCGGCAGGAACTAATGAAAAACTGTTTTTT
d_call: TRBD1; j_call: TRBJ1-1; v_call: TRBV12-3/TRBV12-4; clone_size: many; cdr3_aa: CASSLQGANTEAFF; cdr3_nt: TGTGCCAGCAGCTTACAGGGGGCGAACACTGAAGCTTTCTTT
d_call: TRBD2; j_call: TRBJ2-5; v_call: TRBV28; clone_size: -; cdr3_aa: CACTGGGAGETQYF; cdr3_nt: TGTGCCTGCACCGGCGGGGGGGCTGGGGAGACCCAGTACTTC
d_call: -; j_call: TRBJ2-7; v_call: TRBV2; clone_size: few; cdr3_aa: CASRRRGSYEQYF; cdr3_nt: TGTGCCAGCAGGAGAAGGGGTTCCTACGAGCAGTACTTC
d_call: -; j_call: TRBJ2-2; v_call: TRBV20-1; clone_size: -; cdr3_aa: CSAGGGLNTGELFF; cdr3_nt: TGCAGTGCTGGGGGGGGCCTAAACACCGGGGAGCTGTTTTTT
d_call: -; j_call: TRBJ2-1; v_call: TRBV10-2; clone_size: few; cdr3_aa: CASSESTGEQFF; cdr3_nt: TGCGCCAGCAGTGAGTCGACGGGTGAGCAGTTCTTC
d_call: -; j_call: TRBJ1-3; v_call: TRBV7-2; clone_size: few; cdr3_aa: CASSSYTGSSGNTIYF; cdr3_nt: TGTGCCAGCAGCTCCTATACAGGGAGCTCTGGAAACACCATATATTTT
d_call: -; j_call: TRBJ1-1; v_call: TRBV6-5; clone_size: many; cdr3_aa: CASSYRNTEAFF; cdr3_nt: TGTGCCAGCAGTTACCGTAACACTGAAGCTTTCTTT
d_call: -; j_call: TRBJ2-4; v_call: TRBV6-5; clone_size: few; cdr3_aa: CANPFLGENIQYF; cdr3_nt: TGTGCCAACCCCTTTTTAGGGGAAAACATTCAGTACTTC
d_call: TRBD2; j_call: TRBJ2-5; v_call: TRBV28; clone_size: -; cdr3_aa: CTSSFGGGQETQYF; cdr3_nt: TGTACCAGCAGTTTCGGGGGGGGCCAAGAGACCCAGTACTTC
d_call: -; j_call: TRBJ1-5; v_call: TRBV14; clone_size: -; cdr3_aa: CASSQPDEGSLNNQPQHF; cdr3_nt: TGTGCCAGCAGCCAGCCCGACGAGGGGAGCCTTAACAATCAGCCCCAGCATTTT
d_call: -; j_call: TRBJ2-7; v_call: TRBV3-1; clone_size: -; cdr3_aa: CASSQQTVYPYEQYF; cdr3_nt: TGTGCCAGCAGCCAGCAGACAGTGTACCCCTACGAGCAGTACTTC
d_call: -; j_call: TRBJ2-5; v_call: TRBV5-1; clone_size: -; cdr3_aa: CASSLVPHPQETQYF; cdr3_nt: TGCGCCAGCAGCTTGGTTCCCCACCCTCAAGAGACCCAGTACTTC
d_call: TRBD2; j_call: TRBJ2-1; v_call: TRBV6-2/TRBV6-3; clone_size: once; cdr3_aa: CASSYDPIAGSSSYNEQFF; cdr3_nt: TGTGCCAGCAGTTACGATCCCATAGCGGGGTCGAGCTCCTACAATGAGCAGTTCTTC
d_call: -; j_call: TRBJ2-3; v_call: TRBV5-1; clone_size: -; cdr3_aa: CASSPRGPGESTDTQYF; cdr3_nt: TGCGCCAGCAGCCCCCGGGGTCCGGGGGAAAGCACAGATACGCAGTATTTT
d_call: -; j_call: TRBJ1-1; v_call: TRBV7-2; clone_size: many; cdr3_aa: CASSASQRFEAFF; cdr3_nt: TGTGCCAGCAGCGCCTCCCAGCGTTTCGAAGCTTTCTTT
d_call: -; j_call: TRBJ2-7; v_call: TRBV5-1; clone_size: few; cdr3_aa: CASSLAVVSYEQYF; cdr3_nt: TGCGCCAGCAGCTTGGCCGTCGTCTCCTACGAGCAGTACTTC
d_call: -; j_call: TRBJ2-2; v_call: TRBV29-1; clone_size: -; cdr3_aa: CSAPSGQGNTGELFF; cdr3_nt: TGCAGCGCCCCATCGGGGCAGGGGAACACCGGGGAGCTGTTTTTT
d_call: -; j_call: TRBJ2-1; v_call: TRBV5-1; clone_size: -; cdr3_aa: CASSAGHPSSAQFF; cdr3_nt: TGCGCCAGCAGCGCGGGACACCCCTCAAGTGCGCAGTTCTTC
d_call: TRBD2; j_call: TRBJ2-5; v_call: TRBV20-1; clone_size: -; cdr3_aa: CSARPTSGGKETQYF; cdr3_nt: TGCAGTGCTAGACCCACTAGCGGGGGAAAAGAGACCCAGTACTTC
d_call: -; j_call: TRBJ1-2; v_call: TRBV3-1; clone_size: few; cdr3_aa: CASSHPTGYGYTF; cdr3_nt: TGTGCCAGCAGCCATCCGACAGGCTATGGCTACACCTTC
d_call: -; j_call: TRBJ2-1; v_call: TRBV5-5; clone_size: few; cdr3_aa: CASSFRWLGDNEQFF; cdr3_nt: TGTGCCAGCAGCTTTCGCTGGCTTGGGGACAATGAGCAGTTCTTC
d_call: TRBD2; j_call: TRBJ2-7; v_call: TRBV15; clone_size: -; cdr3_aa: CATSMLRGAYEQYF; cdr3_nt: TGTGCCACCAGCATGTTACGGGGGGCCTACGAGCAGTACTTC
d_call: TRBD1; j_call: TRBJ1-5; v_call: TRBV6-1; clone_size: few; cdr3_aa: CASSEGGTGGYQPQHF; cdr3_nt: TGTGCCAGCAGTGAAGGAGGGACAGGGGGCTATCAGCCCCAGCATTTT
d_call: -; j_call: TRBJ2-3; v_call: TRBV5-4; clone_size: few; cdr3_aa: CASSPWTGSTDTQYF; cdr3_nt: TGTGCCAGCAGCCCCTGGACGGGTAGCACAGATACGCAGTATTTT
d_call: TRBD2; j_call: TRBJ2-5; v_call: TRBV9; clone_size: -; cdr3_aa: CASSVAENGGETQYF; cdr3_nt: TGTGCCAGCAGCGTAGCTGAGAACGGGGGGGAGACCCAGTACTTC
d_call: TRBD1; j_call: TRBJ2-7; v_call: TRBV27; clone_size: -; cdr3_aa: CASSLGTGLVEQYF; cdr3_nt: TGTGCCAGCAGTTTAGGGACAGGGCTCGTCGAGCAGTACTTC
d_call: -; j_call: TRBJ1-2; v_call: TRBV6-4; clone_size: few; cdr3_aa: CASSPTSDVYYGYTF; cdr3_nt: TGTGCCAGCAGCCCTACGTCGGACGTCTACTATGGCTACACCTTC
d_call: TRBD1; j_call: TRBJ2-7; v_call: TRBV2; clone_size: many; cdr3_aa: CASNPLQGASYEQYF; cdr3_nt: TGTGCCAGCAATCCTCTACAGGGGGCTTCCTACGAGCAGTACTTC
d_call: -; j_call: TRBJ1-2; v_call: TRBV30; clone_size: -; cdr3_aa: CAWSPGLPYGYTF; cdr3_nt: TGTGCCTGGAGCCCGGGTCTACCGTATGGCTACACCTTC
d_call: -; j_call: TRBJ1-6; v_call: TRBV19; clone_size: -; cdr3_aa: CASSIRGSPLHF; cdr3_nt: TGTGCCAGTAGTATACGGGGTTCACCCCTCCACTTT
d_call: -; j_call: TRBJ2-2; v_call: TRBV20-1; clone_size: once; cdr3_aa: CSARKGGGDGELFF; cdr3_nt: TGCAGTGCTAGAAAAGGGGGCGGGGACGGGGAGCTGTTTTTT
d_call: TRBD2; j_call: TRBJ2-1; v_call: TRBV12-3/TRBV12-4; clone_size: -; cdr3_aa: CASRSASGGNNEQFF; cdr3_nt: TGTGCCAGCAGATCCGCTAGCGGGGGCAACAATGAGCAGTTCTTC